The clone carrying this TCR beta chain has more than one count but fewer than ten. Trimming pared 0 bases from V and 5 bases from J, leaving 16 bases between. CDR1 and CDR2 from the germline V gene are MGHRA and YSYEKL. The length of the CDR3 is 16 residues. This sample was taken from a study of OX40 agonist ivuxolimab in advanced cancers. The data were produced by immunoSEQ multiplex PCR, yet TCRdb's version contains in-frame clones alone and is incomplete. This sample has about 20,000 clones, with around 86% found just once. The clonotype was recovered from an adult with an advanced solid tumor such as melanoma, head and neck, liver or kidney cancer. The chain couples TRBV4-1 to TRBJ2-5, with D perhaps TRBD2 (6 bases). Specimen: CD4+ or CD8+ T cells sorted from blood, collected in a trial of the OX40 agonist ivuxolimab. The CDR3 loop reads CASSQDLYGGRETQYF. CDR3 in DNA: TGCGCCAGCAGCCAAGATCTTTACGGGGGAAGGGAGACCCAGTACTTC.